This T cell receptor beta chain was identified in a study of OX40 agonist ivuxolimab in advanced cancers. Study as a whole: Patients received ivuxolimab, an agonistic anti-OX40 (CD134) antibody. Three partial responders included one hepatocellular carcinoma patient and two cutaneous melanoma patients. About 40% of patients had received prior checkpoint inhibitor therapy. Regarding the study as a whole: Antigen targets of the expanded peripheral T cells went undetermined.

The CDR3 sequence is 15 residues long. The V and J ends lost 5 bases and 2 bases respectively, with 13 bases between them. Germline loops: CDR1 SGHTA, CDR2 FQGNSA. Note on this clone: Antigen unknown.

TCRdb's table, derived via immunoSEQ multiplex PCR, lists solely in-frame clones and lacks some. The sample lists 100,000 or so clones, less than 90% occurring once. This specimen consisted of CD4+ or CD8+ T cells sorted from blood, obtained in a trial of the OX40 agonist ivuxolimab. The TCR sequence derives from an adult with an advanced solid tumor such as melanoma, head and neck, liver or kidney cancer. The gene calls are TRBV7-2 and TRBJ2-1; D is uncertain. The CDR3 sequence is CASSPRLRTYNEQFF. The CDR3 nucleotides are TGTGCCAGCAGCCCTCGGCTACGAACCTACAATGAGCAGTTCTTC.